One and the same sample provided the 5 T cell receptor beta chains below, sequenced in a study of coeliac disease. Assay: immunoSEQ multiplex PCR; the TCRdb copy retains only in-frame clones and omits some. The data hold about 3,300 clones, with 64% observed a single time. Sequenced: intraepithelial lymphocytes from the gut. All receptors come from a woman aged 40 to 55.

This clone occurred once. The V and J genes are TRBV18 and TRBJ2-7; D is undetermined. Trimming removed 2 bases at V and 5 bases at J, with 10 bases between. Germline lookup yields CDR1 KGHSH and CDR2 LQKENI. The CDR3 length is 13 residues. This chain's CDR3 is CASSPAPVNEQYF. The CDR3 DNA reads TGTGCCAGCTCACCAGCCCCAGTTAACGAGCAGTACTTC. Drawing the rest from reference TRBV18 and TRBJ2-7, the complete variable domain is NAGVMQNPRHLVRRRGQEARLRCSPMKGHSHVYWYRQLPEEGLKFMVYLQKENIIDESGMPKERFSAEFPKEGPSILRIQQVVRGDSAAYFCASSPAPVNEQYFGPGTRLTVT.

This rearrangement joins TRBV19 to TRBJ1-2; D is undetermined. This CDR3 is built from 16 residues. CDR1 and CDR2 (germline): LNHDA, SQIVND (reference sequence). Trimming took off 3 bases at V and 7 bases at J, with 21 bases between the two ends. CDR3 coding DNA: TGTGCCAGTAGTATTAGGAGTCCGGGAGCAGCCTCTGGCTACACCTTC. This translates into CASSIRSPGAASGYTF.

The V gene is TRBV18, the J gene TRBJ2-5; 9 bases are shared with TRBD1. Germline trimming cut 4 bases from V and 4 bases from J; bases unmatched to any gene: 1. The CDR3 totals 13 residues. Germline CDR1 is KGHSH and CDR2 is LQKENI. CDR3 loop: CASSRGQGETQYF. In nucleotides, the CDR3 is TGTGCCAGCTCACGGGGACAGGGAGAGACCCAGTACTTC.

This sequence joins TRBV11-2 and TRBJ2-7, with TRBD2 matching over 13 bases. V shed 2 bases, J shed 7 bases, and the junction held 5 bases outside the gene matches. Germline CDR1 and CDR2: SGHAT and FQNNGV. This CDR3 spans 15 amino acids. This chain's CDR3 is CASSLTGLAGEEQYF. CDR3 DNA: TGTGCCAGCAGCTTAACCGGACTAGCGGGAGAAGAGCAGTACTTC.

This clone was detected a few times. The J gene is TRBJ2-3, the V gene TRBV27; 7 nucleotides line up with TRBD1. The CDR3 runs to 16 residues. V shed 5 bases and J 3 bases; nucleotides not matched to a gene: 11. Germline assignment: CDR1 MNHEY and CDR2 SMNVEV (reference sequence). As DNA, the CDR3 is TGTGCCAGCAGTCCGATCGACAGGGTTCGAACAGATACGCAGTATTTT. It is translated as CASSPIDRVRTDTQYF.